These 21 T cell receptor beta chains share one sample of origin, sequenced in a study of cytomegalovirus exposure and HLA in healthy donors. The PCR ran on 60 Vbeta and 13 Jbeta primers. Generated by immunoSEQ multiplex PCR, the TCRdb table keeps only in-frame clones and is missing some. This table has hundreds of thousands of clones, around 89% appearing once. The sample consisted of PBMCs. The source of these receptors is a woman aged 18-30 years in good health and CMV-seronegative.

V usage is TRBV15 and J usage is TRBJ1-6; 8 bases agree with TRBD1. J lost 7 bases, V lost 2 bases, and 7 bases had no gene match. Germline CDR1 and CDR2: LNHNV and YYDKDF (reference sequence). The CDR3 length is 16 residues. The CDR3 nucleotides read TGTGCCACCAGCAGAACCCGGACAGGGCAGAATTCACCCCTCCACTTT. Amino acids: CATSRTRTGQNSPLHF. Full variable domain (remainder filled in from reference TRBV15 and TRBJ1-6): DAMVIQNPRYQVTQFGKPVTLSCSQTLNHNVMYWYQQKSSQAPKLLFHYYDKDFNNEADTPDNFQSRRPNTSFCFLDIRSPGLGDTAMYLCATSRTRTGQNSPLHFGNGTRLTVT.

V gene TRBV5-1 combines with J gene TRBJ1-1; D uncertain. Trimming cost V 1 base and J 10 bases, with 11 bases left between them. The germline CDR1 and CDR2 sequences are SGHRS and YFSETQ. The CDR3 consists of 12 residues. CDR3 sequence: CASSLPDNAAFF. CDR3 in DNA: TGCGCCAGCAGCTTGCCTGACAATGCAGCTTTCTTT.

This chain joins TRBV4-3 and TRBJ1-1; weak D call: TRBD1 (5 bases). There are 15 residues in the CDR3. In germline, CDR1 is LGHNA, CDR2 YSLEER. Trimming shortened V by 1 base and J by 0 bases, and 9 bases separated the two germline ends. The DNA of the CDR3 is TGCGCCAGCAGCCAAGGTGCCAGGGTGAACACTGAAGCTTTCTTT. The encoded protein is CASSQGARVNTEAFF.

The rearrangement links TRBV9 to TRBJ2-2; 8 nucleotides agree with TRBD2. The germline V gene has CDR1 SGDLS and CDR2 YYNGEE. This CDR3 has 21 residues. J lost 2 bases, V lost 0 bases, and 18 bases had no gene match. The CDR3 DNA reads as TGTGCCAGCAGCGTAGCTGGGCACCTTGGGGGACTAGTAGGAAACACCGGGGAGCTGTTTTTT. It specifies CASSVAGHLGGLVGNTGELFF. Based on the CDR3 plus reference TRBV9 and TRBJ2-2, the full variable domain is DSGVTQTPKHLITATGQRVTLRCSPRSGDLSVYWYQQSLDQGLQFLIQYYNGEERAKGNILERFSAQQFPDLHSELNLSSLELGDSALYFCASSVAGHLGGLVGNTGELFFGEGSRLTVL.

The chain is built from TRBV2 and TRBJ1-1; 7 nucleotides match TRBD1. Germline V gene sequence: CDR1 SNHLY, CDR2 FYNNEI. Trimming at V came to 6 bases and at J to 6 bases, leaving 10 bases not matched to a gene. The CDR3 has 14 residues. CDR3 DNA: TGTGCCAGCAGCAAGACAGGGCGAGGGGCTGAAGCTTTCTTT. Protein: CASSKTGRGAEAFF.

In regard to this clone: This same CDR3 is encoded by further DNA sequences in the sample. V usage is TRBV5-1 and J usage is TRBJ2-1, with 8 bases identical to TRBD1. Trimming took 1 base from V and 0 from J; bases not matched to a gene: 0. CDR3 length equals 15 residues. CDR1 is SGHRS and CDR2 is YFSETQ in the germline V gene. The CDR3 sequence: CASSLTGGSYNEQFF. The CDR3 nucleotides read TGCGCCAGCAGCTTGACAGGGGGCTCCTACAATGAGCAGTTCTTC.

The chain joins TRBV18 to TRBJ2-1; 7 bases are a match to TRBD2. Losses at the gene ends were 2 bases for V and 1 base for J; bases not matched to a gene: 2. The CDR3 sequence is 15 residues long. Germline CDR1 KGHSH, CDR2 LQKENI. CDR3 bases: TGTGCCAGCTCACCAAGGCGGGGGTCCTACAATGAGCAGTTCTTC. It translates to CASSPRRGSYNEQFF.

V is TRBV27 and J is TRBJ1-1; D possibly corresponds to TRBD1 (5 bases). The CDR3 consists of 13 residues. Trimming shortened V by 3 bases and J by 0 bases, and 5 bases separated the two germline ends. Germline V lookup: CDR1 MNHEY, CDR2 SMNVEV (reference sequence). The CDR3 coding sequence is TGTGCCAGCAGTTTCAGGGTGAACACTGAAGCTTTCTTT. Amino acid sequence: CASSFRVNTEAFF.

This clone was picked up one time. The genes are TRBV6-5 and TRBJ1-2; D possibly corresponds to TRBD1 (5 bases). Trimming took off 2 bases at V and 5 bases at J, with 9 bases between the two ends. CDR3 length equals 13 residues. CDR1 and CDR2 (germline): MNHEY, SVGAGI. Here the CDR3 reads CASSYVGGYGYTF. As DNA, the CDR3 is TGTGCCAGCAGTTACGTCGGGGGATATGGCTACACCTTC.

V is TRBV7-9 and J is TRBJ2-3, with 7 nucleotides matching TRBD2. The trim removed 1 base at V and 3 bases at J, leaving 7 bases unmatched. This CDR3 has 16 amino acids. The germline CDR1 and CDR2 sequences are SEHNR and FQNEAQ (reference sequence). The CDR3 loop is CASSLELGGVTDTQYF. In DNA form, the CDR3 reads TGTGCCAGCAGCTTAGAGCTGGGAGGGGTGACAGATACGCAGTATTTT.

The chain uses TRBV25-1 and TRBJ1-6; the D gene is possibly TRBD1 (5 bases). Germline V lookup: CDR1 MGHDK, CDR2 SYGVNS. CDR3 length equals 14 residues. Trimming took off 2 bases at V and 6 bases at J, with 8 bases between the two ends. The CDR3 reads CASSEPRVNSPLHF. In DNA form, the CDR3 reads TGTGCCAGCAGTGAACCCAGGGTTAATTCACCCCTCCACTTT.

The chain couples TRBV4-2 to TRBJ1-1; the D gene is possibly TRBD1 (6 bases). The CDR3 runs to 17 residues. V shed 0 bases and J shed 6 bases, with 20 bases lying between them. Germline-derived CDR1 and CDR2 are LGHNA and YNFKEQ. Written as DNA, the CDR3 is TGTGCCAGCAGCCAAGATAGGGGCAGGGGTAAAAAGGCTGAAGCTTTCTTT. Amino acid sequence: CASSQDRGRGKKAEAFF.

The CDR3 nucleotides are TGTGCCAGCAGCTTAGATCTGCCACTTCGAACGCAGTATTTT. This encodes CASSLDLPLRTQYF. The rearrangement joins TRBV11-2 to TRBJ2-3; D is unclear. The V end was cut by 0 bases, the J end by 9 bases, with 13 bases between. CDR1 SGHAT and CDR2 FQNNGV come from the germline V gene. The CDR3 spans 14 residues.

V usage is TRBV29-1 and J usage is TRBJ1-2; 9 bases agree with TRBD1. V lost 4 bases, J lost 8 bases, and 5 bases stayed unmatched. The CDR3 consists of 12 residues. Germline loops: CDR1 SQVTM, CDR2 ANQGSEA. The CDR3 is CSVGQGGRGYTF. CDR3 nucleotides: TGCAGCGTTGGACAGGGGGGTAGAGGCTACACCTTC. The full variable domain, rest sourced from reference TRBV29-1 and TRBJ1-2, is SAVISQKPSRDICQRGTSLTIQCQVDSQVTMMFWYRQQPGQSLTLIATANQGSEATYESGFVIDKFPISRPNLTFSTLTVSNMSPEDSSIYLCSVGQGGRGYTFGSGTRLTVV.

The rearrangement uses TRBV4-3 and TRBJ2-6; D not resolved. CDR1 is LGHNA and CDR2 is YSLEER in the germline V gene. CDR3 length equals 18 residues. V lost 0 bases and J lost 3, with 15 bases in between. The CDR3 sequence: CASSQEVQLSFGANVLTF. For the CDR3, the DNA is TGCGCCAGCAGCCAAGAAGTACAGCTGTCCTTTGGGGCCAACGTCCTGACTTTC.

The rearrangement joins TRBV5-6 to TRBJ1-5; tentative D call: TRBD1 (5 bases). This CDR3 is 14 amino acids long. Trimming took 4 bases from V and 9 from J, leaving 17 bases between them. CDR1 and CDR2 (germline): SGHDT, YYEEEE. The CDR3 sequence: CASSPGGGEVPQHF. The DNA of the CDR3 is TGTGCCAGCAGCCCCGGTGGAGGGGAGGTGCCCCAGCATTTT.

CDR3 in DNA: TGCGCCAGCAGCCAACTCCCGGGACTATCCTACGAGCAGTACTTC. This translates into CASSQLPGLSYEQYF. The gene calls are TRBV4-3 and TRBJ2-7, with 7 bases that match TRBD2. Germline V lookup: CDR1 LGHNA, CDR2 YSLEER. Trimming at V came to 2 bases and at J to 1 base, leaving 5 bases not matched to a gene. The CDR3 contains 15 residues.

V and J are TRBV7-9 and TRBJ2-7, with 7 positions matching TRBD1. The CDR3 has 14 residues. J gave up 1 base and V 4 bases, and 4 bases lay outside the gene matches. The germline V gene has CDR1 SEHNR and CDR2 FQNEAQ (reference sequence). CDR3 loop: CASSSLDRSYEQYF. CDR3 nucleotides: TGTGCCAGCAGCTCCTTGGACAGGTCCTACGAGCAGTACTTC.

The CDR3 nucleotides read TGTGCCAGCAGTTCCTCACCCCCGACCGGGACAGGGAATGGCTACACCTTC. This gives the protein CASSSSPPTGTGNGYTF. J is TRBJ1-2 and V is TRBV27; 9 positions agree with TRBD1. The CDR3 covers 17 residues. CDR1 is MNHEY and CDR2 is SMNVEV in the germline V gene (reference sequence). With 4 bases clipped from V and 6 bases from J, the junction kept 15 bases outside the gene matches.

The genes are TRBV5-4 and TRBJ2-5, with a tentative D call TRBD1 (5 bases). The V gene lost 2 bases and the J gene lost 1 base, with 6 bases spanning the gap. The germline V gene encodes CDR1 SGHNT and CDR2 YYREEE (reference sequence). This CDR3 comprises 13 residues. CDR3 bases: TGTGCCAGCAGCTTAGGGGTCCAAGAGACCCAGTACTTC. It encodes CASSLGVQETQYF.

This clone appeared a few times. The rearrangement links TRBV5-6 to TRBJ1-5, with D possibly TRBD1 on 5 matching bases. The CDR3 is 15 amino acids. The germline V gene encodes CDR1 SGHDT and CDR2 YYEEEE. The V end was cut by 4 bases, the J end by 3 bases, with 14 bases between. CDR3 coding DNA: TGTGCCAGCAGCCTGGGGGGGGTGGACAATCAGCCCCAGCATTTT. Its translation is CASSLGGVDNQPQHF.